Sequencing of this T cell receptor beta chain was carried out in a study of shared clonotypes between healthy human individuals. Study in general: Two female and a few male donors aged 18 to 49 were enrolled. Three plates each covered CD4 naive and memory; CD8 naive two, CD8 memory one.

With regard to this clone: Antigen: not known.

Whole-study findings and limits: Researchers found naive subsets generally carried larger estimated richness than memory subsets. Of the naive CD4 clonotypes, roughly 5% were shared across several donors.

The germline V gene encodes CDR1 MNHEY and CDR2 SVGAGI. The CDR3 sequence is 15 residues long. The V and J ends lost 4 bases and 1 base respectively, with 13 bases between them. Terminally differentiated effector memory CD45RA+ cells were left out of the naive CD8 fraction, which was CD45RO-negative and positively selected for CCR7. Libraries were prepared by immunoSEQ multiplex PCR; TCRdb keeps only in-frame clonotypes and omits some of them. Of about 2,200,000 clones listed, roughly 91% were seen once; the top ten hold under 2%. Material: naive CD8+ T cells from PBMCs. The clonotype originates from a man in his late teens or twenties in good health. Some clones in this sample may be carry-over from other donors' samples. The chain is built from TRBV6-5 and TRBJ1-1; no clear D gene. CDR3 sequence reads: CASSSKMQANTEAFF. DNA of the CDR3: TGTGCCAGCAGTTCTAAAATGCAGGCGAACACTGAAGCTTTCTTT.